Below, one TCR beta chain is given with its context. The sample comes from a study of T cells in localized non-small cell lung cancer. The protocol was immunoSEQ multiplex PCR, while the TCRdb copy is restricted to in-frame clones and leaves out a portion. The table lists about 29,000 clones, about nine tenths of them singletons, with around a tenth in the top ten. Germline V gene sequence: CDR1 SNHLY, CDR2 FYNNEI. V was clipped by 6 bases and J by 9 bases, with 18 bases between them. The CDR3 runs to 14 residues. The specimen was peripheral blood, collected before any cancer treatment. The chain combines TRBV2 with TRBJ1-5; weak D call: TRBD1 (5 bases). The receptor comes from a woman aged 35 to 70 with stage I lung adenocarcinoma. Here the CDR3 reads CASRGDSNQGPQHF. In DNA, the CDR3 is TGTGCCAGCAGGGGAGACAGCAACCAGGGGCCCCAGCATTTT.